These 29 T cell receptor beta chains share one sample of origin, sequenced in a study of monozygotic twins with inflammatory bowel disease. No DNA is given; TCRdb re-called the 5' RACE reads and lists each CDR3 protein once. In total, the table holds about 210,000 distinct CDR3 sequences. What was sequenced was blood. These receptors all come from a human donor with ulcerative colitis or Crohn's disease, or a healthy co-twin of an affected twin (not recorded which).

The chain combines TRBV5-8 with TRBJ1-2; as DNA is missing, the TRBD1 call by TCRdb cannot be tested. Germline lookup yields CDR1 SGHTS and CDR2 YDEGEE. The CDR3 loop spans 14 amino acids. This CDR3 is CASSSENSGYGYTF.

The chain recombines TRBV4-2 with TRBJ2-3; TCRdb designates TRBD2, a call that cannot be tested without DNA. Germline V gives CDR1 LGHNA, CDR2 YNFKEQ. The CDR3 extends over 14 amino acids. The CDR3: CASSQAAALDTQYF.

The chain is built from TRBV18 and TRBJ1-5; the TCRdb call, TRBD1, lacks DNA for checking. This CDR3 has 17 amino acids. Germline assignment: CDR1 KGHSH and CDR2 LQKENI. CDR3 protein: CASSPPVGQGINQPQHF.

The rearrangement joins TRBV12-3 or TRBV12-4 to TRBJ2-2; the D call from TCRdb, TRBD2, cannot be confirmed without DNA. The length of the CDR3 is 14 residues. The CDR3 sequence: CASTGLAVTGELFF.

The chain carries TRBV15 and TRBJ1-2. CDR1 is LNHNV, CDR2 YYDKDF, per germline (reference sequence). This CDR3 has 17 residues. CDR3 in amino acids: CATSRDLGTVVNYGYTF.

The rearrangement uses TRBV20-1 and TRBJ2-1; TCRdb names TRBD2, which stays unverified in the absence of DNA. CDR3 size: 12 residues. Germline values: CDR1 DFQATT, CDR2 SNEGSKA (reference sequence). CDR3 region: CSIAGGPNEQFF.

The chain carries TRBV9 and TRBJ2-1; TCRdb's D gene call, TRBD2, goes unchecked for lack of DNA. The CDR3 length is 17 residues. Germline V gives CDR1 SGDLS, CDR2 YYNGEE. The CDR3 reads CASSLKLVAGHHNEQFF.

This chain's CDR3 is CSAWGPSGYTF. The chain is built from TRBV20-1 and TRBJ1-2; TCRdb selects TRBD1, and the lack of DNA leaves this call unchecked. The CDR3 length is 11 residues. Looked up from germline, CDR1 is DFQATT and CDR2 is SNEGSKA (reference sequence).

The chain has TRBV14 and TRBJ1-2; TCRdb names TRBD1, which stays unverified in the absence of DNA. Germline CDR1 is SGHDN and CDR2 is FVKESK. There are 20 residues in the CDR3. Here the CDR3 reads CASSQTSFSPAGGLNYGYTF.

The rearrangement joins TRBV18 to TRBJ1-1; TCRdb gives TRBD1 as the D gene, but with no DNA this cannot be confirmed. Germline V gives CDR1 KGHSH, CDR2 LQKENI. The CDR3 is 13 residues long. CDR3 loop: CASFQGARTEAFF.

CDR3 loop: CASSPRESRDQPQHF. The genes are TRBV7-6 and TRBJ1-5. Germline-derived CDR1 and CDR2 are SGHVS and FNYEAQ. CDR3 size: 15 residues. Using reference TRBV7-6 and TRBJ1-5 for the parts outside the CDR3, the full variable domain is GAGVSQSPRYKVTKRGQDVALRCDPISGHVSLYWYRQALGQGPEFLTYFNYEAQQDKSGLPNDRFSAERPEGSISTLTIQRTEQRDSAMYRCASSPRESRDQPQHFGDGTRLSIL.

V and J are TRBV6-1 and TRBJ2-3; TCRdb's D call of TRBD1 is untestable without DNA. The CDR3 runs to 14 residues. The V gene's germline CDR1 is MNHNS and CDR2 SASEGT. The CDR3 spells CASSDGGHTDTQYF.

This chain's CDR3 is CASSSLEGMNTKNIQYF. The chain uses TRBV5-5 and TRBJ2-4; TCRdb indicates TRBD1, and absent DNA this call remains unverified. This CDR3 is 17 amino acids long. Germline assignment: CDR1 SGHKS and CDR2 YYEKEE (reference sequence).

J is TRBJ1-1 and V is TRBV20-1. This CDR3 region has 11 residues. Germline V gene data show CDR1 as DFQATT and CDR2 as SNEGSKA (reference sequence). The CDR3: CSAIRTTEAFF.

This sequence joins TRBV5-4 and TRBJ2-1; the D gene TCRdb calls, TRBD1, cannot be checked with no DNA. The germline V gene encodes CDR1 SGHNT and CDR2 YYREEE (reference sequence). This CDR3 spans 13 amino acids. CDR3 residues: CASSPGTSNEQFF.

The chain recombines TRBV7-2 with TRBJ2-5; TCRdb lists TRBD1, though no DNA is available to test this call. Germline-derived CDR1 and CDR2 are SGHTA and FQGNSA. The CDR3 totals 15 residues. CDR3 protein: CASSLGAGLRETQYF.

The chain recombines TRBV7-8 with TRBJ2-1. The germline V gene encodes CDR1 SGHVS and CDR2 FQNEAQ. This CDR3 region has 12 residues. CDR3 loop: CASNVRFGEQFF.

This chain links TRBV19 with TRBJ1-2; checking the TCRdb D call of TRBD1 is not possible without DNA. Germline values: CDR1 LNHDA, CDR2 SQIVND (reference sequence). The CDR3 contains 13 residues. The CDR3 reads CASSLDREDGYTF. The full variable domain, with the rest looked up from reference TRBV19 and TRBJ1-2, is DGGITQSPKYLFRKEGQNVTLSCEQNLNHDAMYWYRQDPGQGLRLIYYSQIVNDFQKGDIAEGYSVSREKKESFPLTVTSAQKNPTAFYLCASSLDREDGYTFGSGTRLTVV.

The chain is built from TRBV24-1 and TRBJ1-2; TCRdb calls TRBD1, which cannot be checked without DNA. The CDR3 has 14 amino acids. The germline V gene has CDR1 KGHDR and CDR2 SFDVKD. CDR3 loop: CATSDVLDSGGYTF.

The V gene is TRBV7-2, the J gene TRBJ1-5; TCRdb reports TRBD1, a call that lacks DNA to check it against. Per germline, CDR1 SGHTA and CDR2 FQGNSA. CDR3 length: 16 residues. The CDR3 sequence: CASSANRDPWNQPQHF.

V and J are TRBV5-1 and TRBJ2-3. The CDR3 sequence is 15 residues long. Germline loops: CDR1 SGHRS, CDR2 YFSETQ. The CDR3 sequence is CASSLDGIVADTQYF.

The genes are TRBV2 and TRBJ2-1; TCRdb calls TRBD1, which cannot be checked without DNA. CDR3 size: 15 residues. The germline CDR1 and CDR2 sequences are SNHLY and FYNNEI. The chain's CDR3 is CASSRGARSYNEQFF. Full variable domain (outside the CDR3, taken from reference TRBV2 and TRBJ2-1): EPEVTQTPSHQVTQMGQEVILRCVPISNHLYFYWYRQILGQKVEFLVSFYNNEISEKSEIFDDQFSVERPDGSNFTLKIRSTKLEDSAMYFCASSRGARSYNEQFFGPGTRLTVL.

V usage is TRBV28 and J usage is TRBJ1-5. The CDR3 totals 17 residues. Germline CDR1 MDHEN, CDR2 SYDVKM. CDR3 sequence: CASTLSYPNSPFQPQHF.

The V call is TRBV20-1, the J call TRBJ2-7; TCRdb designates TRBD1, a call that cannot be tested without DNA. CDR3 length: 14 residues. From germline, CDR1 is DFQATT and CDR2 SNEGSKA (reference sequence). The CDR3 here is CSATRPGHNYEQYF.

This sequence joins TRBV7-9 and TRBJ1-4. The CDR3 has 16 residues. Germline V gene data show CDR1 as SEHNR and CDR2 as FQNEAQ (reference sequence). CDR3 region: CASSSGGQTTNEKLFF.

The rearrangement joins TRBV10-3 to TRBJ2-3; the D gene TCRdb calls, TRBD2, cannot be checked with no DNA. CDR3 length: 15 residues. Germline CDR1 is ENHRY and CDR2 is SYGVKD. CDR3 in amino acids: CAMAGGAGSADTQYF.

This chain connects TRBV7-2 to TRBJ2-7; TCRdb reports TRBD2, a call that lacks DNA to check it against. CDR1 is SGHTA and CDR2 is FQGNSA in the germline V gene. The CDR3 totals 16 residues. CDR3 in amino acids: CASSRGASVSSYEQYF.

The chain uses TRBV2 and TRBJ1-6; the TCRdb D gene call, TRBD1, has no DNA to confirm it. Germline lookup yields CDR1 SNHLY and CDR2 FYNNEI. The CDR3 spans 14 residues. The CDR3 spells CASRLGRMNSPLHF.

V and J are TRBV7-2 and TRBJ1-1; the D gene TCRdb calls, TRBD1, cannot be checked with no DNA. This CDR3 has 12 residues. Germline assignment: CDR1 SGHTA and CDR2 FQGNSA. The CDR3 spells CASTRDPPRAFF.